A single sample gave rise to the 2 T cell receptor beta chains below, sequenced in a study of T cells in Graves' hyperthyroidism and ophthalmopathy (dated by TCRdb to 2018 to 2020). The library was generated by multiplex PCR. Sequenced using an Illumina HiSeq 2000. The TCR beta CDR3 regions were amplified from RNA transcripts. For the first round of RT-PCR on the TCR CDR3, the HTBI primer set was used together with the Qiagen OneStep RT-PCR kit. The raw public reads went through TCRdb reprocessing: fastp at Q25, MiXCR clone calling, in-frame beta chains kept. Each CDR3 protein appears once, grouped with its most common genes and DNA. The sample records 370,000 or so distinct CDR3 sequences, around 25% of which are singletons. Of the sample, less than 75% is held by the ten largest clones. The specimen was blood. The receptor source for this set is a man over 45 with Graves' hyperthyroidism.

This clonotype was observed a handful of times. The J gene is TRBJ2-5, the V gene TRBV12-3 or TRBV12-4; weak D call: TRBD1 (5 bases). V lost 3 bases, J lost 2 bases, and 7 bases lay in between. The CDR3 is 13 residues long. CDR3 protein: CASSFNRQETQYF. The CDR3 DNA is TGTGCCAGCAGTTTTAACAGGCAAGAGACCCAGTACTTC.

This CDR3 reads CASSSGQGAHYGYTF. The CDR3, as DNA: TGTGCCAGCTCATCTGGACAGGGGGCTCACTATGGCTACACCTTC. This chain links TRBV18 with TRBJ1-2; TRBD1 agrees at 11 bases. The CDR3 has 15 residues. The germline gives CDR1 KGHSH, CDR2 LQKENI. J lost 3 bases, V lost 5 bases, and 5 bases had no gene match. The variable domain in full, with the rest retrieved from reference TRBV18 and TRBJ1-2, is NAGVMQNPRHLVRRRGQEARLRCSPMKGHSHVYWYRQLPEEGLKFMVYLQKENIIDESGMPKERFSAEFPKEGPSILRIQQVVRGDSAAYFCASSSGQGAHYGYTFGSGTRLTVV.